This T cell receptor beta chain was sequenced during a study of blood T cells in healthy people across ages. This clonotype occurred a few times. Alongside a J-beta primer mix, a sample-barcoded 5' primer served in a second PCR lasting about 6 to 11 cycles. Tagging of each cDNA molecule was performed by a template-switch adaptor with 12 random nucleotides. In TCRdb, the 5' RACE reads were re-called with MiXCR into one record per CDR3 protein. The sample shows some 790,000 distinct CDR3 sequences, under 30% of them seen only once. The CDR3 consists of 20 residues. Germline V gene sequence: CDR1 KGHDR, CDR2 SFDVKD. J gave up 0 bases and V 2 bases, and 13 bases lay outside the gene matches.

The sample consisted of blood. V usage is TRBV24-1 and J usage is TRBJ2-1, with 9 bases fitting TRBD1. The origin of this receptor is a woman at least 80 years old in good health. The CDR3 DNA sequence: TGTGCCACCAGTGATTCGGGGACAGGGAGCCCTTCGAGCTCCTACAATGAGCAGTTCTTC. Translating gives CATSDSGTGSPSSSYNEQFF.